The 10 T cell receptor beta chains listed next were all sequenced from one sample in a study of shared clonotypes between healthy human individuals. The protocol was immunoSEQ multiplex PCR, while the TCRdb copy is restricted to in-frame clones and leaves out a portion. In the table there are roughly 700,000 clones, about nine tenths of which are singletons. Sequencing was carried out using memory CD8+ T cells from PBMCs. Stated subset: CD45RO+ cells pooled with CCR7-negative TemRA cells. The receptors here all came from a man between 18 and 35 years old in good health. Some clones in this sample may be carry-over from other donors' samples.

The chain uses TRBV9 and TRBJ2-1; D is unclear. Looked up from germline, CDR1 is SGDLS and CDR2 is YYNGEE. This CDR3 is built from 15 residues. Trimming left V 1 base short and J 4 bases short, with 12 bases between. Here the CDR3 reads CASSVRRTIYNEQFF. The CDR3, as DNA: TGTGCCAGCAGCGTACGCAGGACCATTTACAATGAGCAGTTCTTC.

The chain has TRBV5-1 and TRBJ2-7; the D gene is possibly TRBD1 (6 bases). CDR1 and CDR2 (germline): SGHRS, YFSETQ. V dropped 4 bases and J dropped 1 base, with 12 bases sitting between them. This CDR3 has 14 amino acids. The CDR3 region is CASSLRTVSYEQYF. In DNA form, the CDR3 reads TGCGCCAGCAGCCTACGGACAGTTTCCTACGAGCAGTACTTC. Combining the CDR3 with reference TRBV5-1 and TRBJ2-7 gives the whole variable domain KAGVTQTPRYLIKTRGQQVTLSCSPISGHRSVSWYQQTPGQGLQFLFEYFSETQRNKGNFPGRFSGRQFSNSRSEMNVSTLELGDSALYLCASSLRTVSYEQYFGPGTRLTVT.

The rearrangement joins TRBV13 to TRBJ1-1; no reliable D call. The V gene's germline CDR1 is PRHDT and CDR2 FYEKMQ (reference sequence). The ends were cut back, 5 bases at V and 3 bases at J, with 10 bases in the middle. This CDR3 region has 13 residues. The chain's CDR3 is CASSPHVDTEAFF. In DNA, the CDR3 is TGTGCCAGCAGCCCCCACGTGGACACTGAAGCTTTCTTT.

The rearrangement links TRBV13 to TRBJ2-1; 10 nucleotides align to TRBD2. The germline gives CDR1 PRHDT, CDR2 FYEKMQ (reference sequence). The CDR3 consists of 17 residues. Losses at the gene ends were 6 bases for V and 8 bases for J; bases not matched to a gene: 16. The CDR3 region is CASRGLTALAGAHEQFF. CDR3 sequence (DNA): TGTGCCAGCAGAGGACTAACGGCCCTAGCGGGAGCCCATGAGCAGTTCTTC.

J is TRBJ1-4 and V is TRBV28; no definite D call. V shed 6 bases and J shed 0 bases, with 8 bases lying between them. The length of the CDR3 is 14 residues. Germline V lookup: CDR1 MDHEN, CDR2 SYDVKM. The CDR3 loop is CASSLTATNEKLFF. The CDR3 coding sequence is TGTGCCAGCAGCCTGACGGCAACTAATGAAAAACTGTTTTTT.

The rearrangement uses TRBV19 and TRBJ1-3, with D perhaps matching TRBD1 (5 bases). V was clipped by 5 bases and J by 0 bases, with 11 bases between them. The CDR3 totals 15 residues. Germline V lookup: CDR1 LNHDA, CDR2 SQIVND (reference sequence). The CDR3 is CASSAGRSSGNTIYF. The CDR3 DNA reads TGTGCCAGTAGTGCGGGACGCAGCTCTGGAAACACCATATATTTT.

The chain is built from TRBV7-9 and TRBJ1-1; D call uncertain. The CDR3 covers 13 residues. V lost 1 base to trimming and J lost 4 bases, with 7 bases between them. Germline-derived CDR1 and CDR2 are SEHNR and FQNEAQ (reference sequence). The DNA of the CDR3 is TGTGCCAGCAGCTTAGGGCGATTCACTGAAGCTTTCTTT. It translates to CASSLGRFTEAFF.

This sequence joins TRBV9 and TRBJ2-2, with a tentative D call TRBD2 (5 bases). Germline-derived CDR1 and CDR2 are SGDLS and YYNGEE. V was clipped by 0 bases and J by 8 bases, with 20 bases between them. CDR3 length equals 17 residues. The CDR3, as DNA: TGTGCCAGCAGCGTAGACGGGGTTGTAAGAACCCCTGGGGAGCTGTTTTTT. Its protein product is CASSVDGVVRTPGELFF.

The rearrangement joins TRBV4-1 to TRBJ2-1, with D perhaps TRBD1 or TRBD2 (5 bases each). This CDR3 contains 15 residues. Per germline, CDR1 MGHRA and CDR2 YSYEKL. Deletions cut 4 bases from V and 8 bases from J, with 18 bases between. CDR3 nucleotide sequence: TGCGCCAGCAGCCCCATTGGGGGAGTGGCCGATGAGCAGTTCTTC. It is translated as CASSPIGGVADEQFF.

The genes are TRBV7-8 and TRBJ1-1; D is possibly TRBD1 (5 bases). In germline, CDR1 is SGHVS, CDR2 FQNEAQ. V was clipped by 1 base and J by 10 bases, with 10 bases between them. The CDR3 loop spans 12 amino acids. The CDR3 spells CASSLGGGVAFF. For the CDR3, the DNA is TGTGCCAGCAGCTTAGGAGGAGGGGTAGCTTTCTTT.